This T cell receptor (beta chain) was profiled in a study of T cell repertoires in ileal Crohn's disease. Study findings and constraints: Clonality above 26.8% at surgery always came with endoscopic recurrence. Clonal expansions were more frequent in active smokers than non-smokers at surgery.

In the case of this clone: Antigen specificity is unknown.

TCRB immunosequencing input was roughly 500 nanograms of biopsy DNA per sample. TCRdb's copy holds only in-frame clones and misses some; the assay was immunoSEQ multiplex PCR. The sample lists tens of thousands of clones; about 81% were seen once. There are 13 residues in the CDR3. Germline CDR1 and CDR2: SNHLY and FYNNEI. The V end was cut by 8 bases, the J end by 4 bases, with 11 bases between. The chain employs TRBV2 and TRBJ2-2; D is possibly TRBD2 (5 bases). Sequencing used ileal tissue. The TCR originated in an adult with Crohn's disease. DNA for the CDR3: TGTGCCAGCTGCCGGGGTAGCACCGGGGAGCTGTTTTTT. This translates into CASCRGSTGELFF.